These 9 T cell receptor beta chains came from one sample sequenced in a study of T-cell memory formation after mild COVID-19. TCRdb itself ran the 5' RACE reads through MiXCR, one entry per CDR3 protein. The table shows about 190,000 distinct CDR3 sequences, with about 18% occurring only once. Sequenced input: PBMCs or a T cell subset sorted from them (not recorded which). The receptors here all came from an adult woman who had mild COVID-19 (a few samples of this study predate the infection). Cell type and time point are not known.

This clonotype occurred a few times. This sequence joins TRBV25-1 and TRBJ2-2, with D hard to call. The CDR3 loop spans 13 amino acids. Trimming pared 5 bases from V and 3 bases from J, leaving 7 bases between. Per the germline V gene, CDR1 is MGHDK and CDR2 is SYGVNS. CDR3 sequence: CASSRPDTGELFF. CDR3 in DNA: TGTGCCAGCAGTCGACCTGACACCGGGGAGCTGTTTTTT.

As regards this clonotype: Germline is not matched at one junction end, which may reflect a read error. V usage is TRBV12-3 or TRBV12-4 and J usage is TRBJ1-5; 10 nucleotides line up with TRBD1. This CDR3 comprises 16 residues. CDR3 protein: CASSPYRQGANHPQHF. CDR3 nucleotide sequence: TGTGCCAGCAGTCCCTATCGACAGGGGGCCAATCATCCCCAGCATTTT.

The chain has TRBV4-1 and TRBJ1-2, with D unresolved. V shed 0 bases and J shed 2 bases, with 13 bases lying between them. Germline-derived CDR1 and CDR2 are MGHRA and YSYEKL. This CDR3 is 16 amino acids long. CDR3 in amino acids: CASSQDIFAENYGYTF. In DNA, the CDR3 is TGCGCCAGCAGCCAAGATATTTTTGCGGAAAACTATGGCTACACCTTC.

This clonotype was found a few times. Here the CDR3 reads CASSLVGGNGYTF. CDR3 coding DNA: TGTGCCAGCAGCTTGGTGGGCGGTAATGGCTACACCTTC. The V call is TRBV5-4, the J call TRBJ1-2; D gene ambiguous. Germline CDR1 and CDR2: SGHNT and YYREEE (reference sequence). The V end was cut by 0 bases, the J end by 6 bases, with 9 bases between. The CDR3 contains 13 residues.

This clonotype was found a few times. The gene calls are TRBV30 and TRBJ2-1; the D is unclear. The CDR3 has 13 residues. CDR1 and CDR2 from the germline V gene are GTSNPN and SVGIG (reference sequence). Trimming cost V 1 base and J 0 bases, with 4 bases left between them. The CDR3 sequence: CAWSGSSYNEQFF. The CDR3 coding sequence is TGTGCCTGGAGTGGGAGCTCCTACAATGAGCAGTTCTTC.

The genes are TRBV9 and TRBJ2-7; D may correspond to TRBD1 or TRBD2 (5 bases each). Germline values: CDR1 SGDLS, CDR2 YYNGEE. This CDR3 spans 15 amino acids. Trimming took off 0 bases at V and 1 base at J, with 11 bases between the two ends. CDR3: CASSVGSGSSYEQYF. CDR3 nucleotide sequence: TGTGCCAGCAGCGTAGGGTCAGGGAGTTCCTACGAGCAGTACTTC.

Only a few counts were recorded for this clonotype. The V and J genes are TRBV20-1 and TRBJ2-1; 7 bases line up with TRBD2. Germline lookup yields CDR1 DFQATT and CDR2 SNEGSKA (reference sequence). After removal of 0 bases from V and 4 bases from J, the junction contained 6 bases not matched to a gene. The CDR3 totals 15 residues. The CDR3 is CSAREGGGGYNEQFF. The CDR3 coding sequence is TGCAGTGCTAGAGAAGGCGGCGGGGGATACAATGAGCAGTTCTTC.

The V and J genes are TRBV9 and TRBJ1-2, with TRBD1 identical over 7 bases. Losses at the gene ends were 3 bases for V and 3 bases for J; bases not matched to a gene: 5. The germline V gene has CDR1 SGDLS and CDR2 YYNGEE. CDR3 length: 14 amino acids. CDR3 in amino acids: CASSGVGTDYGYTF. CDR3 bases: TGTGCCAGCAGCGGAGTCGGGACAGACTATGGCTACACCTTC.

The CDR3, as DNA: TGCGCCAGCAGCCGACCGGGACAGCTGAAAAACATTCAGTACTTC. It is translated as CASSRPGQLKNIQYF. The chain carries TRBV5-1 and TRBJ2-4; 7 bases map to TRBD1. This CDR3 is 15 amino acids long. Per germline, CDR1 SGHRS and CDR2 YFSETQ. Trimming at V came to 4 bases and at J to 4 bases, leaving 8 bases not matched to a gene.